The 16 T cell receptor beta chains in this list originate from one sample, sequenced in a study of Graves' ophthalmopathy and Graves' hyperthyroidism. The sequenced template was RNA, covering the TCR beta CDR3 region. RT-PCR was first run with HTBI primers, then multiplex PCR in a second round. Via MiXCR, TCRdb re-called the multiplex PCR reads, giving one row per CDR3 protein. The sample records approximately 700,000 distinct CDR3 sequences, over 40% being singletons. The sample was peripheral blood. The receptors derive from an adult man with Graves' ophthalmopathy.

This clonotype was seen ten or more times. The CDR3 nucleotides read TGTGCCAGCAGCTTCCGCCAAGAGACCCAGTACTTC. Translated, it gives CASSFRQETQYF. The chain couples TRBV7-2 to TRBJ2-5, with D unresolved. V was shortened by 3 bases and J by 1 base, with 3 bases between the two germline ends. CDR1 and CDR2 from the germline V gene are SGHTA and FQGNSA. This CDR3 spans 12 amino acids.

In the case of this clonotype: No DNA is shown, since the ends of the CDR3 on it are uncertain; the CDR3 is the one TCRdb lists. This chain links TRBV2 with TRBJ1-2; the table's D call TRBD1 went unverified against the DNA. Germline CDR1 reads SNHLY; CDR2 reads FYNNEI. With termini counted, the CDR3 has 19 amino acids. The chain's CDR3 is CASSLDRTGELFFGEGYTF.

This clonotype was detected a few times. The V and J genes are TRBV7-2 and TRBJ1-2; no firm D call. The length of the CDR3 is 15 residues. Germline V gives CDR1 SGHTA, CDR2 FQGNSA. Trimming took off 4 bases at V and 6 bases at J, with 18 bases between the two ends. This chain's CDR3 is CASSSTRGPRDGYTF. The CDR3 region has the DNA TGTGCCAGCAGCTCCACCCGGGGTCCGAGAGATGGCTACACCTTC. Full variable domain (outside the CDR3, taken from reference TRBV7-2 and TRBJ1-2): GAGVSQSPSNKVTEKGKDVELRCDPISGHTALYWYRQSLGQGLEFLIYFQGNSAPDKSGLPSDRFSAERTGGSVSTLTIQRTQQEDSAVYLCASSSTRGPRDGYTFGSGTRLTVV.

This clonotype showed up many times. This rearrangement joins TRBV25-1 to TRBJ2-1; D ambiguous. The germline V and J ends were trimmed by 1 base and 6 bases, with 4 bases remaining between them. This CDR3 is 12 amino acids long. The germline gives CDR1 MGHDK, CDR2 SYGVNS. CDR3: CASSESANEQFF. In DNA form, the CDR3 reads TGTGCCAGCAGTGAATCGGCCAATGAGCAGTTCTTC.

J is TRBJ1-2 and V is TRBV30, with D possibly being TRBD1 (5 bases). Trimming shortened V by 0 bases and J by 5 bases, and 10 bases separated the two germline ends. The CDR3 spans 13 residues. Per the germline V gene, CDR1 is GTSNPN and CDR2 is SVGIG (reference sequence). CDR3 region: CAWSVRQLYGYTF. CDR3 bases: TGTGCCTGGAGTGTCCGACAGCTATATGGCTACACCTTC. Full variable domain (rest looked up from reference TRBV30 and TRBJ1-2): SQTIHQWPATLVQPVGSPLSLECTVEGTSNPNLYWYRQAAGRGLQLLFYSVGIGQISSEVPQNLSASRPQDRQFILSSKKLLLSDSGFYLCAWSVRQLYGYTFGSGTRLTVV.

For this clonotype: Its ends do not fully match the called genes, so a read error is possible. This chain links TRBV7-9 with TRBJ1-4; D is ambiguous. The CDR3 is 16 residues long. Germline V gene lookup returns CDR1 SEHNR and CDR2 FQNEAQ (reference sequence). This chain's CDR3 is CTSSYSVSWANEKLFF. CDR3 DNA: TGTACCAGCAGTTACTCGGTGAGCTGGGCTAATGAAAAACTGTTTTTT.

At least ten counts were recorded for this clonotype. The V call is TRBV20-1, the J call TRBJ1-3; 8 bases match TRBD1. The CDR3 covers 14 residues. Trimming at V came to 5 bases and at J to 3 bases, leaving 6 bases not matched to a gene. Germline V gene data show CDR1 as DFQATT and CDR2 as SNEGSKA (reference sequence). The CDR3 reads CSAVDRGGGNTIYF. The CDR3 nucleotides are TGCAGTGCTGTCGACAGGGGCGGTGGAAACACCATATATTTT.

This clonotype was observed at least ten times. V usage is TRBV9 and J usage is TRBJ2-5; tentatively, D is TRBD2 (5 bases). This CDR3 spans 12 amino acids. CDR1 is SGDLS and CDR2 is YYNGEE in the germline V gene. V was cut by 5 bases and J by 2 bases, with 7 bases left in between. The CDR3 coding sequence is TGTGCCAGCAGTCCGGGGCAAGAGACCCAGTACTTC. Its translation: CASSPGQETQYF.

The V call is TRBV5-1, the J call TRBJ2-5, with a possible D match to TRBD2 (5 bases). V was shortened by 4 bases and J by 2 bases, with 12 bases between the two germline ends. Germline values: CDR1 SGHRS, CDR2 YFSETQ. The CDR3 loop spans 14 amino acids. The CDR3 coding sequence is TGCGCCAGCAGCGTGGGAGTCCGTCAAGAGACCCAGTACTTC. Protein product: CASSVGVRQETQYF.

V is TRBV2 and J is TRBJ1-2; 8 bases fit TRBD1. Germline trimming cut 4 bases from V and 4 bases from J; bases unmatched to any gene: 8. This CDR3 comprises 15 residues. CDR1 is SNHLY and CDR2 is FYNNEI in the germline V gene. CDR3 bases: TGTGCCAGCAGTGTTACAGGGGGGACGGTCTATGGCTACACCTTC. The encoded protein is CASSVTGGTVYGYTF. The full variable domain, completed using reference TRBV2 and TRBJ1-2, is EPEVTQTPSHQVTQMGQEVILRCVPISNHLYFYWYRQILGQKVEFLVSFYNNEISEKSEIFDDQFSVERPDGSNFTLKIRSTKLEDSAMYFCASSVTGGTVYGYTFGSGTRLTVV.

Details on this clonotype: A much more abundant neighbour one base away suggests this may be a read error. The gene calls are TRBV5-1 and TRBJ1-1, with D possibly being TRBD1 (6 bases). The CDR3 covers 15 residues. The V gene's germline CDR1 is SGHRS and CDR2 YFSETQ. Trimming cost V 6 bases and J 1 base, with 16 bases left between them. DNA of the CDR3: TGCGCCAGCACACAGGGCGCAAACCAGAACACTGAAGCTTTCTTT. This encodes CASTQGANQNTEAFF.

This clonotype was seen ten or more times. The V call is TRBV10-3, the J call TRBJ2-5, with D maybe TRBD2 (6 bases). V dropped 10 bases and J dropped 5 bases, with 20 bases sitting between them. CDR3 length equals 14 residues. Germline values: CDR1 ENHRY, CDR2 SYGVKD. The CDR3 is CATRPGTEAETQYF. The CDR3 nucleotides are TGTGCCACCCGGCCCGGGACTGAAGCGGAGACCCAGTACTTC.

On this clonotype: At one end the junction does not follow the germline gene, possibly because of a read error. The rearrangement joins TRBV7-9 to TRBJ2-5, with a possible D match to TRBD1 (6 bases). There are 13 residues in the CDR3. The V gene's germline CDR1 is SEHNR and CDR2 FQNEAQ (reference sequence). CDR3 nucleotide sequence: TGTGCCGGCAGCTTACAGGGTTTGGCGACCCAGTACTTC. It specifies CAGSLQGLATQYF.

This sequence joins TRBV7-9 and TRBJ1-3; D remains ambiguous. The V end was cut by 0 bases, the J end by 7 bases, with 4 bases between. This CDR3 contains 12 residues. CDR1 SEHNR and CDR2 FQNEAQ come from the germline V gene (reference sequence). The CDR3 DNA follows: TGTGCCAGCAGCTTAGCGGTGAACACCATATATTTT. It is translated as CASSLAVNTIYF.

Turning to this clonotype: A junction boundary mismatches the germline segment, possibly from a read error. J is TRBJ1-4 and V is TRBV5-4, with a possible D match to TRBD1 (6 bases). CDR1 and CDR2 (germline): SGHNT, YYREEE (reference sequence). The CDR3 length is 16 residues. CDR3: CATSRAGGAINEKLFF. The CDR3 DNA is TGTGCCACCAGCCGCGCCGGGGGCGCCATTAATGAAAAACTGTTTTTT.

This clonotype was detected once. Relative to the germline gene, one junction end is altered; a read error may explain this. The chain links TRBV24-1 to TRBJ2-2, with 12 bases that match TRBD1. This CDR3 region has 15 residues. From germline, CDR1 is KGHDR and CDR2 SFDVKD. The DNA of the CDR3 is TGTGCCACCAGTGAAGGGACAGGGGGCTCCGGGAAGCTGTTTTTT. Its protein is CATSEGTGGSGKLFF.